The 4 T cell receptor beta chains below all came from one sample that was sequenced in a study of CD8+ T cells in alopecia areata. It was cDNA, reverse transcribed from extracted RNA, that served as the sequencing template. This table comes from immunoSEQ multiplex PCR, and its TCRdb copy is limited to in-frame clones, with some not included. The sample carries 120,000 to 150,000 clones, roughly 50% recorded once. Sequenced sample: CD4+ T cells sorted from blood. Receptors were obtained from a human donor with alopecia areata.

The chain recombines TRBV5-1 with TRBJ2-1; 14 positions match TRBD2. Losses at the gene ends were 4 bases for V and 7 bases for J; bases not matched to a gene: 4. Looked up from germline, CDR1 is SGHRS and CDR2 is YFSETQ. CDR3 size: 15 residues. The CDR3 DNA reads TGCGCCAGCAGCCCGGGACTAGCGGGAGTAAATGAGCAGTTCTTC. It translates to CASSPGLAGVNEQFF.

The chain recombines TRBV29-1 with TRBJ1-1; possible D gene TRBD1, 6 bases. Germline lookup yields CDR1 SQVTM and CDR2 ANQGSEA. The CDR3 consists of 13 residues. V was trimmed by 7 bases and J by 4 bases, leaving 16 bases between them. This CDR3 reads CSGARGTVTEAFF. The CDR3 DNA follows: TGCAGCGGTGCGAGGGGGACTGTCACTGAAGCTTTCTTT.

Here the CDR3 reads CASSTGTSADTQYF. The CDR3 DNA reads TGCGCCAGCAGCACCGGGACTAGCGCAGATACGCAGTATTTT. This chain uses TRBV5-1 with TRBJ2-3, with 10 bases identical to TRBD2. The V and J ends lost 4 bases and 4 bases, in that order; junction bases with no gene match: 3. Germline V CDR1 and CDR2: SGHRS, YFSETQ. This CDR3 is built from 14 residues.

In this sample, this clone turned up a few times. The CDR3 loop is CASSPRSGTDTQYF. The DNA of the CDR3 is TGTGCCAGCTCACCACGTAGTGGCACAGATACGCAGTATTTT. The rearrangement links TRBV18 to TRBJ2-3; no firm D call. The germline V gene has CDR1 KGHSH and CDR2 LQKENI. The CDR3 consists of 14 residues. V lost 1 base to trimming and J lost 1 base, with 6 bases between them. The variable domain in full, with the rest retrieved from reference TRBV18 and TRBJ2-3, is NAGVMQNPRHLVRRRGQEARLRCSPMKGHSHVYWYRQLPEEGLKFMVYLQKENIIDESGMPKERFSAEFPKEGPSILRIQQVVRGDSAAYFCASSPRSGTDTQYFGPGTRLTVL.